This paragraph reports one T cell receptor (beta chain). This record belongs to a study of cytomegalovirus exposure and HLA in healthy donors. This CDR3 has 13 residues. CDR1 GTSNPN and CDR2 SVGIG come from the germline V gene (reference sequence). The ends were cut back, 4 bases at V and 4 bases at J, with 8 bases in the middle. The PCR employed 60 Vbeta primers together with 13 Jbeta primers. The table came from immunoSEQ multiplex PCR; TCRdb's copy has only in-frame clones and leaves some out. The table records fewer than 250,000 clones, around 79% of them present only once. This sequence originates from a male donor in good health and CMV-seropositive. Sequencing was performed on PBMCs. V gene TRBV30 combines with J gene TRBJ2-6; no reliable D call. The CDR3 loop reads CAWTSSGANVLTF. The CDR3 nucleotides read TGTGCCTGGACCTCAAGCGGGGCCAACGTCCTGACTTTC.